The 24 T cell receptor beta chains reported below all come from one sample, sequenced in a study of cytomegalovirus exposure and HLA in healthy donors. The primer mix had 60 Vbeta and 13 Jbeta primers. Clones were read by immunoSEQ multiplex PCR, and TCRdb kept only the in-frame ones, dropping some. The profile shows approximately 150,000 clones, 80% of them singletons. Sequencing was performed on PBMCs. The receptors come from a middle-aged man in good health and CMV-seronegative.

The chain links TRBV18 to TRBJ2-7, with 7 bases lining up with TRBD1. Germline CDR1 and CDR2: KGHSH and LQKENI. Losses at the gene ends were 2 bases for V and 3 bases for J; bases not matched to a gene: 1. This CDR3 has 13 residues. CDR3: CASSPYRGYEQYF. In DNA form, the CDR3 reads TGTGCCAGCTCACCATACAGGGGCTACGAGCAGTACTTC.

This clone was counted once. The chain uses TRBV5-1 and TRBJ2-4, with 12 bases lining up with TRBD2. CDR3 length: 18 residues. V lost 9 bases and J lost 0; bases outside the gene matches: 13. Germline V gene lookup returns CDR1 SGHRS and CDR2 YFSETQ. The CDR3 protein is CATRPASGGAGAKNIQYF. CDR3 nucleotides: TGCGCCACCCGCCCGGCTAGCGGGGGGGCCGGAGCCAAAAACATTCAGTACTTC.

There are a few counts of this clone. V usage is TRBV6-6 and J usage is TRBJ2-1; 8 nucleotides align to TRBD2. In germline, CDR1 is MNHNY, CDR2 SVGAGI (reference sequence). V gave up 7 bases and J gave up 5 bases; unmatched junction bases: 7. This CDR3 is built from 14 residues. Here the CDR3 reads CASTLSGANNEQFF. In DNA, the CDR3 is TGTGCCAGCACCCTTAGCGGGGCTAACAATGAGCAGTTCTTC.

The chain links TRBV19 to TRBJ1-5; D is perhaps TRBD1 (5 bases). CDR1 is LNHDA, CDR2 SQIVND, per germline (reference sequence). The CDR3 has 15 residues. Between the trimmed V and J ends, which lost 9 bases and 3 bases, there was a span of 18 bases. The CDR3 nucleotides read TGTGCCAGCCGAATGGAGGGGCGAATCAATCAGCCCCAGCATTTT. The encoded protein is CASRMEGRINQPQHF.

This clone was seen once. The V gene is TRBV7-9, the J gene TRBJ2-2; no firm D call. CDR1 SEHNR and CDR2 FQNEAQ come from the germline V gene (reference sequence). Trimming pared 1 base from V and 4 bases from J, leaving 10 bases between. The CDR3 loop spans 15 amino acids. The CDR3 DNA reads as TGTGCCAGCAGCTTAGAGCTGTTTTCCACCGGGGAGCTGTTTTTT. This gives the protein CASSLELFSTGELFF.

J is TRBJ2-1 and V is TRBV6-1; 7 bases agree with TRBD1. This CDR3 is 13 amino acids long. CDR1 and CDR2 from the germline V gene are MNHNS and SASEGT. The V segment lost 7 bases and the J segment 7 bases; nucleotides outside the gene matches: 7. The CDR3 DNA follows: TGTGCCAGCATCGGGACAGCGAGAAATGAGCAGTTCTTC. It specifies CASIGTARNEQFF.

The rearrangement joins TRBV4-3 to TRBJ1-1; weak D call: TRBD1 (6 bases). V was cut by 1 base and J by 4 bases, with 10 bases left in between. Germline V lookup: CDR1 LGHNA, CDR2 YSLEER. This CDR3 has 14 residues. CDR3 nucleotide sequence: TGCGCCAGCAGCCAAGGGGAGGGGGGCACTGAAGCTTTCTTT. Protein: CASSQGEGGTEAFF.

The gene calls are TRBV11-2 and TRBJ2-2, with 8 nucleotides matching TRBD1. The CDR3 contains 18 residues. Germline assignment: CDR1 SGHAT and CDR2 FQNNGV. After removal of 2 bases from V and 3 bases from J, the junction contained 11 bases not matched to a gene. CDR3 in DNA: TGTGCCAGCAGCTTACTTCACGCAGGGGGCGCATACACCGGGGAGCTGTTTTTT. It specifies CASSLLHAGGAYTGELFF.

The chain links TRBV5-4 to TRBJ2-3; perhaps TRBD2 as D (6 bases). Germline V gives CDR1 SGHNT, CDR2 YYREEE (reference sequence). V was pared by 4 bases and J by 4 bases, with 22 bases between. This CDR3 region has 17 residues. In nucleotides, the CDR3 is TGTGCCAGCAGCCCGGAGGCGGGGCCAACCAGCGCAGATACGCAGTATTTT. The encoded protein is CASSPEAGPTSADTQYF. Full variable domain (rest looked up from reference TRBV5-4 and TRBJ2-3): ETGVTQSPTHLIKTRGQQVTLRCSSQSGHNTVSWYQQALGQGPQFIFQYYREEENGRGNFPPRFSGLQFPNYSSELNVNALELDDSALYLCASSPEAGPTSADTQYFGPGTRLTVL.

The CDR3 protein is CASRADRGITEAFF. In DNA, the CDR3 is TGTGCCAGTAGGGCCGACAGGGGAATCACTGAAGCTTTCTTT. The V gene is TRBV19, the J gene TRBJ1-1, with 8 nucleotides matching TRBD1. Trimming removed 6 bases from V and 4 bases from J; junction bases left unmatched: 7. There are 14 residues in the CDR3. Germline lookup yields CDR1 LNHDA and CDR2 SQIVND (reference sequence). Looking up the rest from reference TRBV19 and TRBJ1-1 gives the full variable domain: DGGITQSPKYLFRKEGQNVTLSCEQNLNHDAMYWYRQDPGQGLRLIYYSQIVNDFQKGDIAEGYSVSREKKESFPLTVTSAQKNPTAFYLCASRADRGITEAFFGQGTRLTVV.

CDR3 residues: CASSVDPGTYEQYF. CDR3 DNA sequence: TGTGCCAGCAGCGTAGACCCAGGGACCTACGAGCAGTACTTC. The genes are TRBV9 and TRBJ2-7, with TRBD1 as a possible D gene (5 bases). This CDR3 contains 14 residues. Germline CDR1 reads SGDLS; CDR2 reads YYNGEE. Trimming cost V 0 bases and J 2 bases, with 9 bases left between them.

This chain's CDR3 is CASSQGGPLLNTEAFF. Written as DNA, the CDR3 is TGTGCCAGCAGCCAAGGCGGGCCTCTCTTGAACACTGAAGCTTTCTTT. The chain carries TRBV14 and TRBJ1-1, with unresolved D. V shed 1 base and J shed 0 bases, with 12 bases lying between them. The germline gives CDR1 SGHDN, CDR2 FVKESK. The CDR3 runs 16 residues.

The rearrangement joins TRBV12-5 to TRBJ1-3; D is unclear. The CDR3 sequence is 14 residues long. The V end was cut by 0 bases, the J end by 9 bases, with 12 bases between. Germline CDR1 and CDR2: LGHNT and FRNRAP. The CDR3 DNA is TGTGCTAGTGGTTTGGTACTTGGCCGGGGCACCATATATTTT. Protein sequence: CASGLVLGRGTIYF.

The chain employs TRBV7-9 and TRBJ2-7; D unresolved. In germline, CDR1 is SEHNR, CDR2 FQNEAQ (reference sequence). The CDR3 covers 12 residues. With 4 bases removed from V and 7 bases from J, the gap between germline ends came to 11 bases. The CDR3 region is CASSYTVGEQYF. CDR3 DNA: TGTGCCAGCAGCTATACCGTCGGTGAGCAGTACTTC. Complete variable domain (other parts from reference TRBV7-9 and TRBJ2-7): DTGVSQNPRHKITKRGQNVTFRCDPISEHNRLYWYRQTLGQGPEFLTYFQNEAQLEKSRLLSDRFSAERPKGSFSTLEIQRTEQGDSAMYLCASSYTVGEQYFGPGTRLTVT.

This chain connects TRBV9 to TRBJ1-1; D unresolved. The CDR3 has 15 amino acids. V lost 0 bases and J lost 5, with 14 bases in between. Germline V gene data show CDR1 as SGDLS and CDR2 as YYNGEE. The CDR3 DNA is TGTGCCAGCAGCGTAGCCGAGTCGATGGTTACTGAAGCTTTCTTT. Translation gives CASSVAESMVTEAFF.

The rearrangement links TRBV29-1 to TRBJ2-5; possibly TRBD1 for D (5 bases). The last part of the DNA fits TRBJ2-7 better; the J call may be wrong. Germline V gene sequence: CDR1 SQVTM, CDR2 ANQGSEA. This CDR3 has 13 residues. CDR3 region: CSVDGDSPYEQYF. CDR3 DNA: TGCAGCGTTGATGGCGACAGCCCCTACGAGCAGTACTTC.

The rearrangement joins TRBV6-4 to TRBJ2-5; tentatively, D is TRBD1 (6 bases). The CDR3 is 13 residues long. Trimming stripped 6 bases from V and 4 bases from J, with 12 bases between. Germline V lookup: CDR1 MRHNA, CDR2 SNTAGT. CDR3 bases: TGTGCCAGCAGCAGAGTAGGGGGAGAGACCCAGTACTTC. Its translation is CASSRVGGETQYF.

The chain has TRBV9 and TRBJ2-1; maybe TRBD2 (7 bases). From germline, CDR1 is SGDLS and CDR2 YYNGEE. Trimming stripped 3 bases from V and 0 bases from J, with 16 bases between. The CDR3 loop spans 17 amino acids. The CDR3, as DNA: TGTGCCAGCAGCGACAGGGCGGGGGCCATCTCCTACAATGAGCAGTTCTTC. Translating gives CASSDRAGAISYNEQFF.

CDR3 DNA sequence: TGTGCCAGCAGTGACGAACGCAGGGGAAGCAATCAGCCCCAGCATTTT. This encodes CASSDERRGSNQPQHF. V gene TRBV6-4 combines with J gene TRBJ1-5, with D possibly being TRBD1 (6 bases). This CDR3 region has 16 residues. Trimming shortened V by 2 bases and J by 1 base, and 12 bases separated the two germline ends. Germline loops: CDR1 MRHNA, CDR2 SNTAGT.

The rearrangement joins TRBV29-1 to TRBJ1-1; TRBD1 is a possible D gene (5 bases). This CDR3 has 14 amino acids. V lost 4 bases to trimming and J lost 4 bases, with 16 bases between them. The V gene's germline CDR1 is SQVTM and CDR2 ANQGSEA. The CDR3 sequence is CSVVYQGLPTEAFF. The CDR3 DNA is TGCAGCGTTGTCTATCAGGGCTTACCCACTGAAGCTTTCTTT.

Comments on this clone: The junction does not match germline at one end; this may be a read error. The chain carries TRBV7-9 and TRBJ1-5; D might be TRBD1 (6 bases). The CDR3 totals 12 residues. Germline CDR1 is SEHNR and CDR2 is FQNEAQ (reference sequence). The CDR3, as DNA: TGTTCCAGCAGCCCTACAGGGAAAAATCAGCATTTT. Translating gives CSSSPTGKNQHF.

The chain combines TRBV9 with TRBJ1-1; 10 bases align to TRBD1. V trimming: 3 bases; J trimming: 11 bases; junction bases outside the gene matches: 7. The CDR3 is 13 amino acids. Germline V gene data show CDR1 as SGDLS and CDR2 as YYNGEE. The CDR3 DNA reads TGTGCCAGCAGCGACCAGACAGGGGGCGCGGCTTTCTTT. This gives the protein CASSDQTGGAAFF. The full variable domain, with the rest looked up from reference TRBV9 and TRBJ1-1, is DSGVTQTPKHLITATGQRVTLRCSPRSGDLSVYWYQQSLDQGLQFLIQYYNGEERAKGNILERFSAQQFPDLHSELNLSSLELGDSALYFCASSDQTGGAAFFGQGTRLTVV.

The genes are TRBV19 and TRBJ1-2; possible D gene TRBD1, 5 bases. V dropped 3 bases and J dropped 4 bases, with 15 bases sitting between them. The germline V gene encodes CDR1 LNHDA and CDR2 SQIVND (reference sequence). The CDR3 contains 15 residues. CDR3 amino acids: CASSISQGSIYGYTF. The DNA for the CDR3 is TGTGCCAGTAGTATCTCTCAGGGTTCGATCTATGGCTACACCTTC.

This clone was recorded once. V is TRBV5-6 and J is TRBJ1-2, with unresolved D. Germline loops: CDR1 SGHDT, CDR2 YYEEEE. The V end lost 4 bases, the J end lost 8 bases, and 9 bases lay between the germline ends. The CDR3 has 11 amino acids. The CDR3 sequence: CASSPGGGYTF. The CDR3 DNA reads TGTGCCAGCAGCCCTGGTGGCGGCTACACCTTC.